Listed below are T cell receptor beta chains from one sample, sequenced in a study of Graves' ophthalmopathy and Graves' hyperthyroidism. Each CDR3 protein is one row after TCRdb ran MiXCR on the multiplex PCR reads. The repertoire holds 500,000 to 700,000 distinct CDR3 sequences, with 22% as singletons. Sequencing used peripheral blood. These receptors were taken from a woman between 18 and 29 years old with stable Graves' hyperthyroidism. Some clones in this sample may be carry-over from other donors' samples. The CDR3 runs from the conserved cysteine through the conserved F or W. Each record gives: CDR3 length, clone size, V gene, J gene, D gene, CDR3 DNA, CDR3 protein. The D gene is left open where the match is weak. Rows give clone size only sometimes, using once, few, many, or a class for an expanded clone.

11	many	TRBV30	TRBJ1-2	NA	TGTGCCTGGAGTGTGGGGATCGGCTACACCTTC	CAWSVGIGYTF
12	many	TRBV12-3/TRBV12-4	TRBJ1-5	NA	TGTGCCAGCAGTACCGACAGTCAGCCCCAGCATTTT	CASSTDSQPQHF
13	NA	TRBV14	TRBJ2-5	NA	TGTGCCAGCAGCCCACAAAAGCAAGAGACCCAGTACTTC	CASSPQKQETQYF
15	NA	TRBV6-1	TRBJ2-5	NA	TGTGCCAGCAGCCGGCGCACTAGTCTAGGAGAGACCCAGTACTTC	CASSRRTSLGETQYF
16	many	TRBV28	TRBJ2-7	TRBD1	TGTGCCAGCAGTTTTGGGACCGGGACAGGGTACTACGAGCAGTACTTC	CASSFGTGTGYYEQYF
16	many	TRBV9	TRBJ2-7	NA	TGTGCCAGCAGCGTAGGTTCGCGCGGTGTCTTCCACGAGCAGTACTTC	CASSVGSRGVFHEQYF
14	many	TRBV9	TRBJ2-5	NA	TGTGCCAGCAGCTTCGGGGGTTCCCAAGAGACCAAGTACTTC	CASSFGGSQETKYF
14	many	TRBV6-1	TRBJ2-7	TRBD1	TGTGCCAGCAGCCCCGGGACAGGGGGCCGGGGGCAGTACTTC	CASSPGTGGRGQYF
15	many	TRBV20-1	TRBJ2-7	TRBD1	TGCAGTGCTAGTGGGTCCGGGACAGGAACCTACGAGCAGTACTTC	CSASGSGTGTYEQYF
15	many	TRBV5-1	TRBJ2-7	TRBD2	TGCGCCAGCAGCTTGGTTGGCGGGGGTGCGTACGAGCAGTACTTC	CASSLVGGGAYEQYF
11	few	TRBV20-1	TRBJ2-5	TRBD2	TGCAGTAGGACTAGCGGAGAGACCCAGTACTTC	CSRTSGETQYF
14	NA	TRBV6-5	TRBJ1-1	NA	TGTGCCAGCGGTTTGCGGGGGCCTGGCACTAAAGCTTTCTTT	CASGLRGPGTKAFF
16	NA	TRBV6-1	TRBJ2-2	NA	TGTGCCAGCAGTGAAGTTCGGGGGACAAACACCGGGGAGCTGTTTTTT	CASSEVRGTNTGELFF
14	many	TRBV5-1	TRBJ2-7	NA	TGCGCCAGCAGCTTGGGGGACACGTCCTACGAGCAGTACTTC	CASSLGDTSYEQYF
14	many	TRBV5-1	TRBJ1-2	NA	TGCGCCAGCACCCCCTCCGGGCTCAACTATGGCTACACCTTC	CASTPSGLNYGYTF
19	many	TRBV11-3	TRBJ2-2	TRBD1	TGTGCCAGCAGCTTCTTCCGGGACAGGCGTCCTTCGAACACCGGGGAGCTGTTTTTT	CASSFFRDRRPSNTGELFF
16	many	TRBV6-5	TRBJ1-1	NA	TGTGCCAGCAGTTACCCGGACCTGGGGGGGGACACTGAAGCTTTCTTT	CASSYPDLGGDTEAFF
16	NA	TRBV2	TRBJ2-7	NA	TGTGCCAGCGGATCCGGGACACTTGAGGAATCCTACGAGCAGTACTTC	CASGSGTLEESYEQYF
10	many	TRBV20-1	TRBJ2-5	NA	TGCAGTGCTAGCGGCGAGACCCAGTACTTC	CSASGETQYF
13	many	TRBV11-2	TRBJ1-1	NA	TGTGCCAGCAGCACCGGCCAAAACACTGAAGCTTTCTTT	CASSTGQNTEAFF
13	many	TRBV19	TRBJ1-5	NA	TGTGCCAGTAGTACCGACGGGGAACAGCCCCAGCATTTT	CASSTDGEQPQHF
17	few	TRBV6-1	TRBJ2-4	NA	TGTGCCAGCAGTGAACGAGGGGGGGGCCTAGCCAAAAACATTCAGTACTTC	CASSERGGGLAKNIQYF
14	few	TRBV6-1	TRBJ2-7	NA	TGTGCCAGCAGAGGGGTCGGGGATGCCTACGAGCAGTACTTC	CASRGVGDAYEQYF
16	NA	TRBV15	TRBJ2-7	TRBD2	TGTGCCACCAGCATAGCGCTTAGCGGGAGGGCACACGAGCAGTACTTC	CATSIALSGRAHEQYF
14	NA	TRBV6-1	TRBJ2-2	NA	TGTGCCAGCAGACCACCAGTCCGAAGCGGGGAGCTGTTTTTT	CASRPPVRSGELFF
15	NA	TRBV5-5	TRBJ1-1	NA	TGTGCCAGCAGCTTGGCTCAGCTCATGAACACTGAAGCTTTCTTT	CASSLAQLMNTEAFF
12	many	TRBV29-1	TRBJ2-5	TRBD2	TGCAGCGTCGGGGGGAACCAAGAGACCCAGTACTTC	CSVGGNQETQYF
16	many	TRBV5-1	TRBJ2-2	NA	TGCGCCAGCAGCTTGGAAGGCTGGGCGAACACCGGGGAGCTGTTTTTT	CASSLEGWANTGELFF
14	many	TRBV2	TRBJ2-7	TRBD1	TGTGCCAGCAGTTTACAGGGGGCGCAGTACGAGCAGTACTTC	CASSLQGAQYEQYF
15	many	TRBV12-3/TRBV12-4	TRBJ2-1	TRBD2	TGTGCCAGCAGTTTAGGGCTAGCGGGGCACAATGAGCAGTTCTTC	CASSLGLAGHNEQFF
15	many	TRBV6-4	TRBJ2-2	NA	TGTGCCAGCGGAAACGGAGGATTTTCCTCCGGGGAGCTGTTTTTT	CASGNGGFSSGELFF
14	many	TRBV2	TRBJ2-2	NA	TGTGCCAGCAGGGGATTTAGTCCCACCGGGGAGCTGTTTTTT	CASRGFSPTGELFF
14	many	TRBV7-8	TRBJ2-7	NA	TGTGCCAGCAGCTTAGGAGACGTAAACTACGAGCAGTACTTC	CASSLGDVNYEQYF
12	NA	TRBV15	TRBJ2-2	NA	TGTGCCACCAGCAGACCGGTCGGGGAGCTGTTTTTT	CATSRPVGELFF
15	many	TRBV25-1	TRBJ1-1	NA	TGTGCCAGCAGTGAGGCGGGGCTCACGGCCACTGAAGCTTTCTTT	CASSEAGLTATEAFF
14	NA	TRBV5-1	TRBJ2-7	TRBD1	TGCGCCAGCAGCTTTCAGGGGGCGCATCTCGAGCAGTACTTC	CASSFQGAHLEQYF
16	many	TRBV9	TRBJ1-1	TRBD1	TGTGCCAGCAGCGTAGTTGTGGGACAGCCATCCACTGAAGCTTTCTTT	CASSVVVGQPSTEAFF
13	many	TRBV10-3	TRBJ1-2	NA	TGTGCCATCAGCGCCACAGGGTATAATGGCTACACCTTC	CAISATGYNGYTF
14	many	TRBV24-1	TRBJ1-3	NA	TGTGCCACCAGCGACCAGAGCTCTGGAAACACCATATATTTT	CATSDQSSGNTIYF
16	many	TRBV6-5	TRBJ2-7	NA	TGTGCCAGCAGTTACTCGGAACAGGAGAGGTCCTACGAGCAGTACTTC	CASSYSEQERSYEQYF
11	NA	TRBV18	TRBJ1-1	NA	TGTGCCAGCTCACCCTGGCCTGAAGCTTTCTTT	CASSPWPEAFF
16	once	TRBV6-1	TRBJ1-2	NA	TGTGCCAGCAGTGAAGCGCTACCCCTGGGGAGCTATGGCTACACCTTC	CASSEALPLGSYGYTF